This T cell receptor (beta chain) was found in a study of T cells after yellow fever vaccination. Using its own MiXCR run on the 5' RACE reads, TCRdb lists one record per CDR3 protein. This table holds 250,000 to 400,000 distinct CDR3 sequences, approximately 4% found once. This clonotype was seen repeatedly, ten times or more. V lost 0 bases to trimming and J lost 3 bases, with 13 bases between them. Germline CDR1 and CDR2: LGHNA and YSLEER. The length of the CDR3 is 16 residues. The sequence derives from a man between 18 and 29 years old who received the YFV17D yellow fever vaccine. The chain employs TRBV4-3 and TRBJ2-3; D remains ambiguous. The sequences come from PBMCs, collected 15 days after the yellow fever booster vaccination. The CDR3 loop reads CASSQDGESPTDTQYF. As DNA, the CDR3 is TGCGCCAGCAGCCAAGATGGAGAGAGTCCGACAGATACGCAGTATTTT.